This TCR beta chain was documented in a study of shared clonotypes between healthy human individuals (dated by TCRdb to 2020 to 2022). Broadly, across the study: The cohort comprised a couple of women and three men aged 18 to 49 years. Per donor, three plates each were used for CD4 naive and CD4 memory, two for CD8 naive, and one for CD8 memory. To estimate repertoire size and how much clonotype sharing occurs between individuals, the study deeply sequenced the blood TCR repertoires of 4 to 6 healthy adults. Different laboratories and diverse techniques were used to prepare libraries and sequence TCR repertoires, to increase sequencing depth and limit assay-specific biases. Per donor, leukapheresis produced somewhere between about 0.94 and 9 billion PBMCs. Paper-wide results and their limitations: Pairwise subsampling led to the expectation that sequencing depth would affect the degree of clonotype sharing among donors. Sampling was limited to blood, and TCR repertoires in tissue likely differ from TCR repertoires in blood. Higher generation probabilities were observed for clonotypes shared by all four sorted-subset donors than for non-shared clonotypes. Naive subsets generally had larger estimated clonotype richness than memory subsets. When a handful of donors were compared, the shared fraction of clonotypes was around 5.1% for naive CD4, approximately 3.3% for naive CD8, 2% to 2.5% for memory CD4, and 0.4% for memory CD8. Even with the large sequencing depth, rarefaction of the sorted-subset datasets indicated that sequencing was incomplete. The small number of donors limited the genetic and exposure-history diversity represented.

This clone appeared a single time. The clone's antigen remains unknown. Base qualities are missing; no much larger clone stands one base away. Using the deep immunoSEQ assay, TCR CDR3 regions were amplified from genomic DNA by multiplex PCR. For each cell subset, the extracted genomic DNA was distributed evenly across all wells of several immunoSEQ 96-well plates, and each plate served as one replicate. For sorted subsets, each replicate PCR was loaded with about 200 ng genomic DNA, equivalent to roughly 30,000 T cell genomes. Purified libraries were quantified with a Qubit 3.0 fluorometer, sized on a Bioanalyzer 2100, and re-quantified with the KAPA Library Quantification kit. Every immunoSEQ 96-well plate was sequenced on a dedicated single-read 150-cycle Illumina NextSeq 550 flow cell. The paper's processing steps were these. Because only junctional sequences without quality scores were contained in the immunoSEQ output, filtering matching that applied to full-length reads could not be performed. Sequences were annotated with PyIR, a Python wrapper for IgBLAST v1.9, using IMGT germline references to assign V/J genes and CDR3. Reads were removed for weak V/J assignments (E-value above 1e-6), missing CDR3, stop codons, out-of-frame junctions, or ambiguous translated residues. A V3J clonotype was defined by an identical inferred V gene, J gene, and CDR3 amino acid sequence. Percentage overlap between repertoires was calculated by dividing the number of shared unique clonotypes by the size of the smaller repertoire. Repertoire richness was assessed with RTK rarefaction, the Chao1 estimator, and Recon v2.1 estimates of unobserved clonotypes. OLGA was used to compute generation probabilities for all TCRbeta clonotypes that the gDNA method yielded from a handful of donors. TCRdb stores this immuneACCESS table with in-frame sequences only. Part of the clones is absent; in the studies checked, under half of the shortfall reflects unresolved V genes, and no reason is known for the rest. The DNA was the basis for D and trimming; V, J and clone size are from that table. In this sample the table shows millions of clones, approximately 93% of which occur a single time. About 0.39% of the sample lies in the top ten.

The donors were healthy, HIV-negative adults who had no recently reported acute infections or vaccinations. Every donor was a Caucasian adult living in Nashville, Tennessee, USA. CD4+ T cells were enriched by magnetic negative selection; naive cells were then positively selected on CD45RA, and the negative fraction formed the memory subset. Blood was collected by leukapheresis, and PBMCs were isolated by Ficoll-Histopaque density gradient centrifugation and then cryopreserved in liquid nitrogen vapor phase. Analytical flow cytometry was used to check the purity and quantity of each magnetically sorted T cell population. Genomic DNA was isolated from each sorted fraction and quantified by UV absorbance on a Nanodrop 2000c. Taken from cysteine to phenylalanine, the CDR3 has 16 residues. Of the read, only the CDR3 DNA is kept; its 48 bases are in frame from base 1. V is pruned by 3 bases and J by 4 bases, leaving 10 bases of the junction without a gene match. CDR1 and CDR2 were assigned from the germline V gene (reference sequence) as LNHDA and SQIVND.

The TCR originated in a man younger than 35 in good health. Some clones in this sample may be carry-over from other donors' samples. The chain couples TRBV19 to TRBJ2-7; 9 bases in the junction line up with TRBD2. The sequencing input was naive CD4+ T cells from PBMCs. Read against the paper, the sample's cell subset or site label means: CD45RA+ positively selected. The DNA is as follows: TGTGCCAGTAGTATTACTGTGGCGGGAGGGATGTACGAGCAGTACTTC. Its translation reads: CASSITVAGGMYEQYF.